Presented here are 25 T cell receptor beta chains from one specimen sequenced in a study of T cell responses to AZD1222 COVID-19 vaccine. Using immunoSEQ multiplex PCR, the repertoire was profiled, and TCRdb retains in-frame clones only, with some absent. Here the sample spans 200,000 or so clones, 80% to 95% being singletons. The material was peripheral blood, obtained 28 days after the second AZD1222 dose. The receptor source for this set is an adult who received the AZD1222 COVID-19 vaccine.

This chain uses TRBV21-1 with TRBJ2-2; TRBD1 reflects the table's D call only, with no check against the DNA. TRBV21-1 is described as a pseudogene. This CDR3 has 17 amino acids. The CDR3 is CASSPRRRTANTGELFF. In DNA, the CDR3 is TGTGCCAGCAGCCCACGCCGAAGGACAGCGAACACCGGGGAGCTGTTTTTT.

The J gene is TRBJ1-5, the V gene TRBV6-5, with D tentatively TRBD1 (5 bases). Germline CDR1 MNHEY, CDR2 SVGAGI. The CDR3 sequence is 13 residues long. Trimming removed 6 bases at V and 1 base at J, with 7 bases between. The CDR3 here is CASRRQSNQPQHF. The CDR3 bases are TGTGCCAGCAGACGACAGAGCAATCAGCCCCAGCATTTT.

The rearrangement joins TRBV9 to TRBJ1-2; possibly TRBD1 for D (5 bases). Looked up from germline, CDR1 is SGDLS and CDR2 is YYNGEE. This CDR3 contains 14 residues. V was pared by 0 bases and J by 1 base, with 7 bases between. The CDR3 region is CASSVGDVNYGYTF. The CDR3 DNA sequence: TGTGCCAGCAGCGTAGGGGACGTTAACTATGGCTACACCTTC.

The chain couples TRBV6-5 to TRBJ1-6; D unresolved. Per the germline V gene, CDR1 is MNHEY and CDR2 is SVGAGI. Deletions cut 8 bases from V and 10 bases from J, with 12 bases between. This CDR3 spans 12 amino acids. DNA of the CDR3: TGTGCCAGCTGGCGGGCAAGATCACCCCTCCACTTT. Translating gives CASWRARSPLHF.

This clone was counted between two and nine times. The chain joins TRBV19 to TRBJ2-7, with a possible D match to TRBD1 (6 bases). V was clipped by 6 bases and J by 0 bases, with 9 bases between them. CDR1 and CDR2 (germline): LNHDA, SQIVND (reference sequence). This CDR3 has 13 residues. Here the CDR3 DNA reads TGTGCCAGTAGGACAGGTACCTCCTACGAGCAGTACTTC. Protein: CASRTGTSYEQYF.

This clone has a single count. The chain is built from TRBV6-1 and TRBJ1-1; unclear D gene. From germline, CDR1 is MNHNS and CDR2 SASEGT. The V end lost 0 bases, the J end lost 9 bases, and 2 bases lay between the germline ends. The length of the CDR3 is 10 residues. The DNA for the CDR3 is TGTGCCAGCAGTGAAGCACAAGCTTTCTTT. Protein sequence: CASSEAQAFF.

V and J are TRBV27 and TRBJ2-7, with 7 bases fitting TRBD1. The CDR3 is 14 residues long. The V gene end was trimmed by 6 bases and the J gene end by 3 bases; junction bases not matched to a gene: 8. CDR1 is MNHEY, CDR2 SMNVEV, per germline (reference sequence). The CDR3 nucleotides are TGTGCCAGCAGACAAACAGGGGCCCTCTACGAGCAGTACTTC. Translated, it gives CASRQTGALYEQYF.

This chain joins TRBV28 and TRBJ2-5; 11 nucleotides match TRBD1. This CDR3 is 14 amino acids long. Germline V gives CDR1 MDHEN, CDR2 SYDVKM. J gave up 4 bases and V 6 bases, and 4 bases lay outside the gene matches. Here the CDR3 reads CASRGTGGRETQYF. The CDR3 bases are TGTGCCAGCAGAGGGACAGGGGGTCGAGAGACCCAGTACTTC.

The chain is built from TRBV6-5 and TRBJ1-6; unclear D gene. CDR3 size: 13 residues. V lost 2 bases to trimming and J lost 7 bases, with 6 bases between them. From germline, CDR1 is MNHEY and CDR2 SVGAGI. Written as DNA, the CDR3 is TGTGCCAGCAGTTACGTGGGGAATTCACCCCTCCACTTT. As protein: CASSYVGNSPLHF.

The rearrangement joins TRBV3-1 (or the pseudogene TRBV3-2) to TRBJ1-1; D might be TRBD1 (5 bases). Per germline, CDR1 LGHDT and CDR2 YNNKEL (reference sequence). Trimming cost V 2 bases and J 2 bases, with 9 bases left between them. This CDR3 spans 14 amino acids. The CDR3 protein is CASSQPQGNTEAFF. Here the CDR3 DNA reads TGTGCCAGCAGCCAACCTCAGGGTAACACTGAAGCTTTCTTT.

The chain recombines TRBV18 with TRBJ1-1; the match to TRBD1 covers 7 bases. V was pared by 3 bases and J by 1 base, with 8 bases of the junction left unmatched. Per the germline V gene, CDR1 is KGHSH and CDR2 is LQKENI. This CDR3 is 16 amino acids long. CDR3 protein: CASSPTGQLSNTEAFF. In nucleotides, the CDR3 is TGTGCCAGCTCACCGACGGGACAGCTGTCGAACACTGAAGCTTTCTTT.

V is TRBV30 and J is TRBJ1-6, with 7 bases that match TRBD1. V shed 4 bases and J 8 bases; nucleotides not matched to a gene: 8. The CDR3 is 14 residues long. Germline V gives CDR1 GTSNPN, CDR2 SVGIG (reference sequence). The CDR3, as DNA: TGTGCCTGGAACACCGGGACAGTCGATTCACCCCTCCACTTT. This translates into CAWNTGTVDSPLHF. The variable domain in full, completed from reference TRBV30 and TRBJ1-6, reads SQTIHQWPATLVQPVGSPLSLECTVEGTSNPNLYWYRQAAGRGLQLLFYSVGIGQISSEVPQNLSASRPQDRQFILSSKKLLLSDSGFYLCAWNTGTVDSPLHFGNGTRLTVT.

V usage is TRBV6-2 or TRBV6-3 and J usage is TRBJ2-5, with 7 bases identical to TRBD1. The CDR3 sequence is 16 residues long. V trimming: 5 bases; J trimming: 1 base; junction bases outside the gene matches: 10. Germline V gene lookup returns CDR1 MNHEY and CDR2 SVGEGT. CDR3 nucleotide sequence: TGTGCCAGCAGTCAACGACAGGGAGTCCTCCAAGAGACCCAGTACTTC. It codes for CASSQRQGVLQETQYF.

The chain has TRBV19 and TRBJ1-6, with 9 bases matching TRBD1. The CDR3 length is 16 residues. Looked up from germline, CDR1 is LNHDA and CDR2 is SQIVND (reference sequence). V lost 5 bases to trimming and J lost 4 bases; unmatched junction nucleotides: 6. The CDR3 spells CASSLRDRVYNSPLHF. CDR3 DNA sequence: TGTGCCAGTAGTCTCCGGGACAGGGTATATAATTCACCCCTCCACTTT.

This rearrangement joins TRBV4-2 to TRBJ2-3; D ambiguous. The CDR3 length is 13 residues. From germline, CDR1 is LGHNA and CDR2 YNFKEQ. V lost 5 bases and J 2 bases, leaving 8 bases between the germline ends. In DNA, the CDR3 is TGTGCCAGCAGCTTCGAACTCACAGATACGCAGTATTTT. Residues: CASSFELTDTQYF.

The chain links TRBV19 to TRBJ1-3, with D possibly being TRBD1 (6 bases). The V gene's germline CDR1 is LNHDA and CDR2 SQIVND (reference sequence). Trimming took 4 bases from V and 1 from J, leaving 8 bases between them. There are 14 residues in the CDR3. The CDR3 loop is CASSNRESGNTIYF. The CDR3 DNA reads as TGTGCCAGTAGTAACAGGGAATCTGGAAACACCATATATTTT.

CDR3 bases: TGTGCCAGCAGTTACTCGTGGGGGACGAACACTGAAGCTTTCTTT. It encodes CASSYSWGTNTEAFF. The V gene is TRBV6-5, the J gene TRBJ1-1; perhaps TRBD1 as D (5 bases). CDR3 size: 15 residues. Trimming stripped 0 bases from V and 1 base from J, with 9 bases between. CDR1 is MNHEY and CDR2 is SVGAGI in the germline V gene.

V is TRBV3-1 (or the pseudogene TRBV3-2) and J is TRBJ2-5; D is ambiguous. The CDR3 is made up of 15 amino acids. The germline V gene encodes CDR1 LGHDT and CDR2 YNNKEL (reference sequence). Trimming left V 1 base short and J 5 bases short, with 14 bases between. CDR3 in amino acids: CASSQAVDGRETQYF. The CDR3 region has the DNA TGTGCCAGCAGCCAAGCGGTCGACGGCCGGGAGACCCAGTACTTC.

The rearrangement uses TRBV18 and TRBJ1-5; 8 positions match TRBD1. Germline-derived CDR1 and CDR2 are KGHSH and LQKENI. The CDR3 runs to 17 residues. V shed 0 bases and J 6 bases; nucleotides not matched to a gene: 10. This CDR3 is CASSPPSPGGISQPQHF. The DNA for the CDR3 is TGTGCCAGCTCACCACCGAGTCCAGGGGGCATAAGTCAGCCCCAGCATTTT. Full variable domain (outside the CDR3, taken from reference TRBV18 and TRBJ1-5): NAGVMQNPRHLVRRRGQEARLRCSPMKGHSHVYWYRQLPEEGLKFMVYLQKENIIDESGMPKERFSAEFPKEGPSILRIQQVVRGDSAAYFCASSPPSPGGISQPQHFGDGTRLSIL.

The chain joins TRBV18 to TRBJ2-2, with D unresolved. V dropped 3 bases and J dropped 0 bases, with 11 bases sitting between them. This CDR3 is built from 16 residues. Germline CDR1 is KGHSH and CDR2 is LQKENI. CDR3 sequence reads: CASSPFDLANTGELFF. The DNA of the CDR3 is TGTGCCAGCTCACCTTTCGATTTAGCGAACACCGGGGAGCTGTTTTTT.

This sequence joins TRBV6-5 and TRBJ2-7, with a possible D match to TRBD2 (5 bases). With 7 bases removed from V and 3 bases from J, the gap between germline ends came to 16 bases. CDR1 is MNHEY and CDR2 is SVGAGI in the germline V gene. The CDR3 contains 14 residues. CDR3: CASIRRGNGYEQYF. The CDR3 DNA sequence: TGTGCCAGCATTCGAAGAGGGAATGGCTACGAGCAGTACTTC.

The gene calls are TRBV10-3 and TRBJ2-7; the D gene is possibly TRBD2 (6 bases). Germline V gene lookup returns CDR1 ENHRY and CDR2 SYGVKD. The V end lost 4 bases, the J end lost 6 bases, and 10 bases lay between the germline ends. The length of the CDR3 is 12 residues. CDR3 in amino acids: CAISAGGPEQYF. In nucleotides, the CDR3 is TGTGCCATCAGTGCCGGGGGTCCCGAGCAGTACTTC.

The chain recombines TRBV6-1 with TRBJ2-3; 10 nucleotides line up with TRBD2. In germline, CDR1 is MNHNS, CDR2 SASEGT. The length of the CDR3 is 16 residues. The ends lost 4 bases at V and 6 bases at J; junction bases unmatched: 10. The CDR3 coding sequence is TGTGCCAGCAGTGGGACTAGCGGAAACCTCGGGGATACGCAGTATTTT. Protein sequence: CASSGTSGNLGDTQYF.

Written as DNA, the CDR3 is TGTGCCAGTAGCAACCTTCAGACAGGACTCAAGACTGAAGCTTTCTTT. This gives the protein CASSNLQTGLKTEAFF. The gene calls are TRBV19 and TRBJ1-1; tentative D call: TRBD1 (6 bases). This CDR3 spans 16 amino acids. Germline CDR1 and CDR2: LNHDA and SQIVND (reference sequence). V lost 6 bases to trimming and J lost 5 bases, with 22 bases between them.

This chain links TRBV12-5 with TRBJ2-2; 9 nucleotides agree with TRBD2. This CDR3 region has 15 residues. Germline values: CDR1 LGHNT, CDR2 FRNRAP. Unmatched junction bases numbered 0, after V lost 3 bases and J lost 1 base. The CDR3 DNA is TGTGCTAGTGGTTTACTAGCGGGGAACACCGGGGAGCTGTTTTTT. Amino acids: CASGLLAGNTGELFF. Looking up the rest from reference TRBV12-5 and TRBJ2-2 gives the full variable domain: DARVTQTPRHKVTEMGQEVTMRCQPILGHNTVFWYRQTMMQGLELLAYFRNRAPLDDSGMPKDRFSAEMPDATLATLKIQPSEPRDSAVYFCASGLLAGNTGELFFGEGSRLTVL.